Described below is a single T cell receptor (beta chain) sequence and its context. Its cognate antigen is unknown. This specimen comes from a study of T cells in localized non-small cell lung cancer. Study-level results: A single tumor region was sequenced, leaving heterogeneity possible. Longer survival (overall) was linked to higher T cell density in blood. Uninvolved adjacent lung had higher T cell clonality than tumor and all other tissues. Turning up in adjacent lung were a median approximately 60 of the top 100 tumor clones.

The CDR3 loop spans 11 amino acids. The germline V gene encodes CDR1 GTSNPN and CDR2 SVGIG (reference sequence). Trimming pared 2 bases from V and 2 bases from J, leaving 4 bases between. Assay used: immunoSEQ multiplex PCR; TCRdb lists only in-frame clones, some missing. The table lists roughly 28,000 clones, roughly four fifths of them singletons. The sample in question was peripheral blood, obtained before any cancer treatment. This clonotype was sampled from a woman aged 35-70 years with stage I lung adenocarcinoma. The chain joins TRBV30 to TRBJ2-7; D unclear. CDR3 DNA sequence: TGTGCCTGGAGTCGGACCTACGAGCAGTACTTC. Protein sequence: CAWSRTYEQYF.